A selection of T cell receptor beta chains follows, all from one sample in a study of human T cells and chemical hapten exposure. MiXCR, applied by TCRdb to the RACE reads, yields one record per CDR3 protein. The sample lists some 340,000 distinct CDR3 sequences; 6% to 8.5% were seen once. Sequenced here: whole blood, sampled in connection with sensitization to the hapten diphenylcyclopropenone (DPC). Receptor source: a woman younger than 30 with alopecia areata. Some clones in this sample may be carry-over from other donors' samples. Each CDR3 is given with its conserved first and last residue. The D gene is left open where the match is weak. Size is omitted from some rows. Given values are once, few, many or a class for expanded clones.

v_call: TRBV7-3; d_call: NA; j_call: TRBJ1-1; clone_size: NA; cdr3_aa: CASSLISSGEAFF; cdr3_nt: TGTGCCAGCAGCTTAATCTCGTCCGGGGAAGCTTTCTTT
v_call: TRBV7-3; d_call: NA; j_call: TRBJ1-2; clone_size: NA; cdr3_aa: CASSPGAALGYTF; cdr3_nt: TGTGCCAGCAGCCCAGGGGCCGCTCTTGGCTACACCTTC
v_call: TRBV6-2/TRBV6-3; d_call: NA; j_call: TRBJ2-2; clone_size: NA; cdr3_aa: CASSRPIGGLNTGELFF; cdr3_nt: TGTGCCAGCAGTCGCCCCATTGGGGGATTAAACACCGGGGAGCTGTTTTTT
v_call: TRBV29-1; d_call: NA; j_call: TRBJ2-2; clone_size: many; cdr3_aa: CSVENEAGELFF; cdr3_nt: TGCAGCGTTGAAAATGAAGCCGGGGAGCTGTTTTTT
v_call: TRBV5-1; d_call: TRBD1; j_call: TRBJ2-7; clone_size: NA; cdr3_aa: CASSLGTGEYEQYF; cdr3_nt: TGCGCCAGCAGCTTGGGGACAGGAGAGTACGAGCAGTACTTC
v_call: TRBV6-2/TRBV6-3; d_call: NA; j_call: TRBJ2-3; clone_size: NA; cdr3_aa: CASSYLSGYTDTQYF; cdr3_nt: TGTGCCAGCAGTTATCTTTCGGGGTACACAGATACGCAGTATTTT
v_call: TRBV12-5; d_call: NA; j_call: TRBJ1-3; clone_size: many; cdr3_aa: CASDSVLNTIYF; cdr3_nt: TGTGCTAGTGATTCCGTCCTAAACACCATATATTTT
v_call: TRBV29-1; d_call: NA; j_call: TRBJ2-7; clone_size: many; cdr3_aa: CSVPARNPYEQYF; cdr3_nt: TGCAGCGTTCCTGCTCGAAACCCCTACGAGCAGTACTTC
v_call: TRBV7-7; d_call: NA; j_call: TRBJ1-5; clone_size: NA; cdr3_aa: CASSSSRFQPQHF; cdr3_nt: TGTGCTAGCAGCTCCTCACGGTTCCAGCCCCAGCATTTT
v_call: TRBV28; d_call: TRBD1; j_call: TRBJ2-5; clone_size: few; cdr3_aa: CASSTKDRVGTQYF; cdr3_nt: TGTGCCAGCAGCACGAAGGACAGGGTAGGGACCCAGTACTTC
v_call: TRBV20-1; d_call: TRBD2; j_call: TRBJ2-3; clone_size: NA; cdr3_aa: CSADLAGGSTDTQYF; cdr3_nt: TGCAGTGCTGACCTTGCGGGGGGGAGCACAGATACGCAGTATTTT
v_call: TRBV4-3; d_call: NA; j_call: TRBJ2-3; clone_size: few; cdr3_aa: CASSQRNTDTQYF; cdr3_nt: TGCGCCAGCAGCCAGAGGAACACAGATACGCAGTATTTT
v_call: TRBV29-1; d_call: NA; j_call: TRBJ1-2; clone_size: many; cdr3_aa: CSVGRGNYGYTF; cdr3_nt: TGCAGCGTTGGTAGGGGCAACTATGGCTACACCTTC
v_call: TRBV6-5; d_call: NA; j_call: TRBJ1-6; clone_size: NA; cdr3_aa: CATQGFRNSPLHF; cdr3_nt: TGTGCCACTCAGGGATTTAGAAATTCACCCCTCCACTTT
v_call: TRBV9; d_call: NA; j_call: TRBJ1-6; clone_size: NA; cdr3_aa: CASSVHPGFSYNSPLHF; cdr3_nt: TGTGCCAGCAGCGTACACCCGGGCTTCTCCTATAATTCACCCCTCCACTTT
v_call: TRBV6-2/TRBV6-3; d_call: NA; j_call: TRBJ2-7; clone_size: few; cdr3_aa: CASSQTNSYEQYF; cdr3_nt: TGTGCCAGCAGCCAGACTAACTCCTACGAGCAGTACTTC
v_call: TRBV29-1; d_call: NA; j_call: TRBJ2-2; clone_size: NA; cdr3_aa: CSAVQGTGELFF; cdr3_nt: TGCAGCGCTGTACAGGGAACCGGGGAGCTGTTTTTT
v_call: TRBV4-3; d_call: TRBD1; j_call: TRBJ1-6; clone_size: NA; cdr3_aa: CASSQSGTGALNSPLHF; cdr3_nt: TGCGCCAGCAGCCAATCCGGGACAGGGGCCCTTAATTCACCCCTCCACTTT
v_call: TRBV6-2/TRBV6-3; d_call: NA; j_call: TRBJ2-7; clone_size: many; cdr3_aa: CASSRRVSYEQYF; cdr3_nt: TGTGCCAGCAGCCGCAGGGTCTCCTACGAGCAGTACTTC
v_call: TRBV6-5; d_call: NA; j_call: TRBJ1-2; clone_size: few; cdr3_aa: CASSRKAAGLNYGYTF; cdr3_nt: TGTGCCAGCAGTCGAAAAGCGGCGGGTCTGAACTATGGCTACACCTTC
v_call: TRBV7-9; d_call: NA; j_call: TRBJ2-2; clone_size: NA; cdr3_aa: CASSLAPSWRELFF; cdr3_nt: TGTGCCAGCAGCTTAGCCCCAAGTTGGAGGGAGCTGTTTTTT
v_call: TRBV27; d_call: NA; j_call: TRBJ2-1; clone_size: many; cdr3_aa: CASSRDYNEQFF; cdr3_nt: TGTGCCAGCAGTAGGGACTACAATGAGCAGTTCTTC
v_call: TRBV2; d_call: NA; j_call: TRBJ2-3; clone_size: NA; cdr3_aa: CASSESRTDTQYF; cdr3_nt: TGTGCCAGCAGTGAATCCCGCACAGATACGCAGTATTTT
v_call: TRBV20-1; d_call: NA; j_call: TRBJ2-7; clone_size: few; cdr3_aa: CSARAQLQGRFPYEQYF; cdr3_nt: TGCAGTGCTAGAGCCCAATTACAGGGTAGGTTTCCCTACGAGCAGTACTTC
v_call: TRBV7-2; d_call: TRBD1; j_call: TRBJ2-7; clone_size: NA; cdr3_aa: CASSLRDRGRTGSYEQYF; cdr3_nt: TGTGCCAGCAGCCTCCGGGACAGGGGACGCACTGGTTCATACGAGCAGTACTTC
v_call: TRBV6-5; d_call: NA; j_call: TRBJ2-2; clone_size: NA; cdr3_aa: CASSYQGPGELFF; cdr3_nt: TGTGCCAGCAGTTACCAGGGGCCCGGGGAGCTGTTTTTT
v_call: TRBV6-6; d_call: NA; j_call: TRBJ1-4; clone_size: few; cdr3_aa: CASGGPSNEKLFF; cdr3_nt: TGTGCCAGCGGGGGCCCATCTAATGAAAAACTGTTTTTT
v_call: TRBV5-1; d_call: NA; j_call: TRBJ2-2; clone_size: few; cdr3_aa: CASSYSLGYTGELFF; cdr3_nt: TGCGCCAGCAGCTACTCGTTGGGGTACACCGGGGAGCTGTTTTTT